This passage covers 19 T cell receptor beta chains from one sample sequenced in a study of OX40 agonist ivuxolimab in advanced cancers. Only in-frame clones appear in the TCRdb table, and some are missing; sequencing was by immunoSEQ multiplex PCR. Here the sample spans roughly 68,000 clones, approximately 80% being singletons. The material was CD4+ or CD8+ T cells sorted from blood, obtained in a trial of the OX40 agonist ivuxolimab. These receptors were obtained from an adult with an advanced solid tumor such as melanoma, head and neck, liver or kidney cancer.

The chain carries TRBV27 and TRBJ2-5; D perhaps matches TRBD1 (7 bases). Germline V lookup: CDR1 MNHEY, CDR2 SMNVEV (reference sequence). The V end lost 6 bases, the J end lost 1 base, and 24 bases lay between the germline ends. The CDR3 length is 18 residues. The CDR3 reads CASSPTGLAGTFQETQYF. CDR3 coding DNA: TGTGCCAGCAGCCCGACAGGGTTGGCGGGGACCTTCCAAGAGACCCAGTACTTC.

The rearrangement uses TRBV7-9 and TRBJ1-3; weak D call: TRBD1 (5 bases). The CDR3 covers 15 residues. Between the trimmed V and J ends, which lost 3 bases and 4 bases, there was a span of 13 bases. CDR1 SEHNR and CDR2 FQNEAQ come from the germline V gene (reference sequence). The CDR3 DNA sequence: TGTGCCAGCAGCTTTCCCGGGACGGACGGAAACACCATATATTTT. Translated: CASSFPGTDGNTIYF.

In DNA, the CDR3 is TGTGCCAGCACGACTAGCGGGGGGGCCTATACGCAGTATTTT. Translated, it gives CASTTSGGAYTQYF. The V call is TRBV2, the J call TRBJ2-3; 14 bases agree with TRBD2. V dropped 7 bases and J dropped 7; count of bases not matched to a gene: 4. The CDR3 is made up of 14 amino acids. Germline CDR1 reads SNHLY; CDR2 reads FYNNEI.

The V gene is TRBV5-5, the J gene TRBJ2-5, with D perhaps matching TRBD2 (6 bases). This CDR3 comprises 14 residues. Germline V gene sequence: CDR1 SGHKS, CDR2 YYEKEE (reference sequence). Trimming removed 0 bases from V and 6 bases from J, with 12 bases in between. CDR3 nucleotides: TGTGCCAGCAGCTTGGCACCGGGGGTGAAGACCCAGTACTTC. Amino acids: CASSLAPGVKTQYF.

This clone was recorded only once. V usage is TRBV4-1 and J usage is TRBJ1-2; 7 bases agree with TRBD1. The CDR3 consists of 14 residues. V lost 3 bases, J lost 3 bases, and 4 bases stayed unmatched. Germline CDR1 reads MGHRA; CDR2 reads YSYEKL. The CDR3 loop reads CASSHLTGYYGYTF. The CDR3 nucleotides read TGCGCCAGCAGCCATCTGACAGGGTACTATGGCTACACCTTC.

The chain links TRBV5-1 to TRBJ2-7; D may be TRBD1 or TRBD2 (5 bases each). V gave up 7 bases and J gave up 1 base, with 15 bases separating them. The CDR3 extends over 14 amino acids. Germline CDR1 and CDR2: SGHRS and YFSETQ. As DNA, the CDR3 is TGCGCCAGCCATTCGGGACGGACATCCTACGAGCAGTACTTC. Translation: CASHSGRTSYEQYF. The full variable domain, rest sourced from reference TRBV5-1 and TRBJ2-7, is KAGVTQTPRYLIKTRGQQVTLSCSPISGHRSVSWYQQTPGQGLQFLFEYFSETQRNKGNFPGRFSGRQFSNSRSEMNVSTLELGDSALYLCASHSGRTSYEQYFGPGTRLTVT.

The chain combines TRBV29-1 with TRBJ1-1; D is undetermined. This CDR3 has 11 amino acids. Germline CDR1 SQVTM, CDR2 ANQGSEA. V was cut by 5 bases and J by 1 base, with 5 bases left in between. CDR3 DNA: TGCAGCGTTACAGAGAACACTGAAGCTTTCTTT. As protein: CSVTENTEAFF. The complete variable domain, with remaining parts taken from reference TRBV29-1 and TRBJ1-1, reads SAVISQKPSRDICQRGTSLTIQCQVDSQVTMMFWYRQQPGQSLTLIATANQGSEATYESGFVIDKFPISRPNLTFSTLTVSNMSPEDSSIYLCSVTENTEAFFGQGTRLTVV.

This clone has more than one count but fewer than ten. The gene calls are TRBV6-5 and TRBJ2-3; the D gene is possibly TRBD1 (5 bases). V dropped 2 bases and J dropped 3 bases, with 9 bases sitting between them. Germline CDR1 reads MNHEY; CDR2 reads SVGAGI. This CDR3 is built from 14 residues. The CDR3 spells CASSYATVTDTQYF. In DNA, the CDR3 is TGTGCCAGCAGTTACGCGACAGTTACAGATACGCAGTATTTT.

The chain employs TRBV10-3 and TRBJ2-1; the D gene could be TRBD1 or TRBD2 (5 bases each). V dropped 0 bases and J dropped 6 bases, with 24 bases sitting between them. The germline V gene encodes CDR1 ENHRY and CDR2 SYGVKD. CDR3 length equals 19 residues. The CDR3 DNA reads as TGTGCCATCAGTGAGTCCGGTTTGGCGACGACCCGGGGCGGCAATGAGCAGTTCTTC. As protein: CAISESGLATTRGGNEQFF.

CDR3 DNA: TGTGCCAGCAGTTTGTCCTGGGGAGGCTCTGGAAACACCATATATTTT. As protein: CASSLSWGGSGNTIYF. V usage is TRBV27 and J usage is TRBJ1-3; D is uncertain. The V end was cut by 3 bases, the J end by 0 bases, with 12 bases between. The CDR3 is made up of 16 amino acids. Germline V gene sequence: CDR1 MNHEY, CDR2 SMNVEV (reference sequence).

J is TRBJ2-1 and V is TRBV27; D may match TRBD1 or TRBD2 (6 bases each). The CDR3 has 13 residues. Looked up from germline, CDR1 is MNHEY and CDR2 is SMNVEV (reference sequence). Trimming pared 3 bases from V and 6 bases from J, leaving 9 bases between. The CDR3 sequence: CASSFGGRNEQFF. DNA for the CDR3: TGTGCCAGCAGTTTTGGGGGGCGCAATGAGCAGTTCTTC.

The chain uses TRBV13 and TRBJ2-5; weak D call: TRBD1 (5 bases). With 7 bases removed from V and 5 bases from J, the gap between germline ends came to 14 bases. The V gene's germline CDR1 is PRHDT and CDR2 FYEKMQ (reference sequence). This CDR3 spans 13 amino acids. CDR3 bases: TGTGCCAGCAATGGCAGGGTGGAGGAGACCCAGTACTTC. Its protein is CASNGRVEETQYF.

V and J are TRBV6-5 and TRBJ2-7; D possibly corresponds to TRBD2 (6 bases). This CDR3 spans 15 amino acids. The germline V gene encodes CDR1 MNHEY and CDR2 SVGAGI. The germline V and J ends were trimmed by 0 bases and 0 bases, with 9 bases remaining between them. CDR3 nucleotide sequence: TGTGCCAGCAGTTACTCGAAGGAGGGCTCCTACGAGCAGTACTTC. Encoded protein: CASSYSKEGSYEQYF.

The count of this clone is one. CDR3 nucleotides: TGCGCCAGCAGCCTCGGACAGCCACCCTACGAGCAGTACTTC. Protein sequence: CASSLGQPPYEQYF. The chain has TRBV5-1 and TRBJ2-7; maybe TRBD1 (6 bases). This CDR3 region has 14 residues. The V end was cut by 4 bases, the J end by 2 bases, with 13 bases between. The germline V gene has CDR1 SGHRS and CDR2 YFSETQ.

J is TRBJ1-2 and V is TRBV5-1, with TRBD1 as a possible D gene (5 bases). Germline loops: CDR1 SGHRS, CDR2 YFSETQ. This CDR3 has 14 residues. Trimming cost V 4 bases and J 8 bases, with 18 bases left between them. The CDR3 region has the DNA TGCGCCAGCAGCCCTTATGACAGTTCTCCCGGCTACACCTTC. This translates into CASSPYDSSPGYTF.

This chain links TRBV5-5 with TRBJ1-4; D remains ambiguous. CDR1 is SGHKS and CDR2 is YYEKEE in the germline V gene (reference sequence). The V end was cut by 1 base, the J end by 8 bases, with 15 bases between. CDR3 length: 15 amino acids. The CDR3 is CASSLLGGREEKLFF. The CDR3 DNA reads as TGTGCCAGCAGCTTGTTGGGAGGGCGAGAGGAAAAACTGTTTTTT.

The chain combines TRBV5-4 with TRBJ1-2; unclear D gene. Trimming cost V 4 bases and J 1 base, with 11 bases left between them. CDR3 length equals 14 residues. Germline lookup yields CDR1 SGHNT and CDR2 YYREEE (reference sequence). CDR3 amino acids: CASSPGLVNYGYTF. Written as DNA, the CDR3 is TGTGCCAGCAGCCCGGGCCTCGTTAACTATGGCTACACCTTC.

This clone was recorded only once. The V gene is TRBV4-1, the J gene TRBJ1-4; 9 nucleotides match TRBD1. The V segment lost 3 bases and the J segment 1 base; nucleotides outside the gene matches: 9. Germline V gene data show CDR1 as MGHRA and CDR2 as YSYEKL. This CDR3 is 18 amino acids long. In DNA, the CDR3 is TGCGCCAGCAGCCACCTTAACAGGGGGCGCCTAACTAATGAAAAACTGTTTTTT. This sequence encodes CASSHLNRGRLTNEKLFF.

In this sample, this clone turned up once. The chain links TRBV18 to TRBJ2-7, with a tentative D call TRBD2 (7 bases). Trimming pared 3 bases from V and 3 bases from J, leaving 18 bases between. Germline V gene lookup returns CDR1 KGHSH and CDR2 LQKENI. This CDR3 comprises 16 residues. CDR3 in amino acids: CASSPRGDNGGYEQYF. CDR3 sequence (DNA): TGTGCCAGCTCACCCCGGGGGGACAACGGGGGCTACGAGCAGTACTTC.